This is a list of T cell receptor beta chains from one sample in a study of T cells in Graves' hyperthyroidism and ophthalmopathy. In TCRdb, the multiplex PCR reads were re-called with MiXCR into one record per CDR3 protein. The data hold about 350,000 distinct CDR3 sequences, with approximately 15% observed a single time. Source material: blood. The receptors were gathered from a woman aged 30 to 39 with Graves' hyperthyroidism. CDR3s include the opening cysteine and the closing phenylalanine or tryptophan. The D gene is left open where the match is weak. Clone size is shown for a subset of rows, as once, few, many or a class of expanded clone.

v_call: TRBV3-1; clone_size: few; d_call: TRBD1; j_call: TRBJ2-7; cdr3_aa: CASSQGFTGTDYEQYF; cdr3_nt: TGTGCCAGCAGCCAAGGTTTCACCGGGACAGACTACGAGCAGTACTTC
v_call: TRBV6-1; clone_size: many; d_call: TRBD2; j_call: TRBJ2-1; cdr3_aa: CASTNRLAGYNEQFF; cdr3_nt: TGTGCCAGCACCAACCGGCTAGCGGGATACAATGAGCAGTTCTTC
v_call: TRBV19; clone_size: few; d_call: -; j_call: TRBJ1-1; cdr3_aa: CASSIGGYTEAFF; cdr3_nt: TGTGCCAGTAGTATTGGAGGGTACACTGAAGCTTTCTTT
v_call: TRBV3-1; clone_size: few; d_call: TRBD1; j_call: TRBJ1-1; cdr3_aa: CASGRREGANTEAFF; cdr3_nt: TGTGCCAGCGGACGGAGGGAGGGGGCGAACACTGAAGCTTTCTTT
v_call: TRBV20-1; clone_size: few; d_call: -; j_call: TRBJ2-1; cdr3_aa: CSVGGFYNEQFF; cdr3_nt: TGCAGTGTCGGAGGGTTCTACAATGAGCAGTTCTTC
v_call: TRBV6-1; clone_size: many; d_call: -; j_call: TRBJ2-7; cdr3_aa: CASKERPNYEQYF; cdr3_nt: TGTGCCAGCAAAGAACGGCCTAACTACGAGCAGTACTTC
v_call: TRBV7-3; clone_size: -; d_call: TRBD1; j_call: TRBJ2-5; cdr3_aa: CASSTYRTGFEETQYF; cdr3_nt: TGTGCCAGCAGCACATACCGGACAGGGTTTGAGGAGACCCAGTACTTC
v_call: TRBV6-1; clone_size: few; d_call: -; j_call: TRBJ1-2; cdr3_aa: CASNPFANYGYTF; cdr3_nt: TGTGCCAGCAACCCCTTTGCGAACTATGGCTACACCTTC
v_call: TRBV4-3; clone_size: -; d_call: TRBD1; j_call: TRBJ1-3; cdr3_aa: CASSQDRGLGNTIYF; cdr3_nt: TGCGCCAGCAGCCAAGATAGGGGGCTCGGAAACACCATATATTTT
v_call: TRBV12-3/TRBV12-4; clone_size: many; d_call: TRBD1; j_call: TRBJ2-3; cdr3_aa: CASTPGTGATDTQYF; cdr3_nt: TGTGCCAGCACCCCCGGGACAGGGGCCACAGATACGCAGTATTTT
v_call: TRBV7-2; clone_size: many; d_call: -; j_call: TRBJ2-3; cdr3_aa: CASSPSARNTNTQYF; cdr3_nt: TGTGCCAGCAGCCCAAGTGCCCGGAACACGAATACGCAGTATTTT
v_call: TRBV28; clone_size: few; d_call: -; j_call: TRBJ1-3; cdr3_aa: CASRGQTSSGNTIYF; cdr3_nt: TGTGCCAGCAGAGGTCAGACGAGCTCTGGAAACACCATATATTTT
v_call: TRBV19; clone_size: -; d_call: -; j_call: TRBJ1-1; cdr3_aa: CASSVWGDDEAFF; cdr3_nt: TGTGCCAGTAGTGTTTGGGGGGACGATGAAGCTTTCTTT
v_call: TRBV7-9; clone_size: many; d_call: TRBD2; j_call: TRBJ2-7; cdr3_aa: CASSPSGVSSYEQYF; cdr3_nt: TGTGCCAGCAGCCCTAGCGGGGTGAGCTCCTACGAGCAGTACTTC
v_call: TRBV15; clone_size: many; d_call: -; j_call: TRBJ1-1; cdr3_aa: CATSRGGTEAFF; cdr3_nt: TGTGCCACCAGCAGAGGTGGCACTGAAGCTTTCTTT
v_call: TRBV20-1; clone_size: -; d_call: TRBD2; j_call: TRBJ2-7; cdr3_aa: CSARDPGLAGVITGYKQYF; cdr3_nt: TGCAGTGCTAGAGATCCGGGACTAGCGGGAGTCATAACGGGCTACAAGCAGTACTTC
v_call: TRBV12-3/TRBV12-4; clone_size: many; d_call: TRBD1; j_call: TRBJ1-5; cdr3_aa: CASSPGGPQHF; cdr3_nt: TGTGCCAGCAGCCCAGGGGGTCCCCAGCATTTT
v_call: TRBV6-1; clone_size: few; d_call: -; j_call: TRBJ2-7; cdr3_aa: CASSPPGAWSSYEQYF; cdr3_nt: TGTGCCAGCAGTCCACCCGGGGCCTGGAGCTCCTACGAGCAGTACTTC
v_call: TRBV7-2; clone_size: many; d_call: -; j_call: TRBJ1-5; cdr3_aa: CASSLARASGDQPQHF; cdr3_nt: TGTGCCAGCAGCTTAGCGCGGGCCTCCGGCGATCAGCCCCAGCATTTT
v_call: TRBV4-1; clone_size: few; d_call: -; j_call: TRBJ1-1; cdr3_aa: CASSQEAQGFNTEAFF; cdr3_nt: TGCGCCAGCAGCCAAGAAGCCCAGGGGTTTAACACTGAAGCTTTCTTT
v_call: TRBV11-2; clone_size: many; d_call: -; j_call: TRBJ2-7; cdr3_aa: CASSLEGRRDYEQYF; cdr3_nt: TGTGCCAGCAGCTTAGAAGGACGGAGAGACTACGAGCAGTACTTC
v_call: TRBV12-3/TRBV12-4; clone_size: many; d_call: -; j_call: TRBJ1-1; cdr3_aa: CASSLFLDTEAFF; cdr3_nt: TGTGCCAGCAGTTTATTTTTGGACACTGAAGCTTTCTTT
v_call: TRBV6-2/TRBV6-3; clone_size: -; d_call: TRBD2; j_call: TRBJ2-7; cdr3_aa: CASSSGTRTGKQYF; cdr3_nt: TGTGCCAGCAGTTCCGGGACTAGAACAGGCAAGCAGTACTTC
v_call: TRBV6-1; clone_size: many; d_call: -; j_call: TRBJ1-5; cdr3_aa: CASRASRYSNQPQHF; cdr3_nt: TGTGCCAGCAGAGCCTCCAGGTATAGCAATCAGCCCCAGCATTTT
v_call: TRBV20-1; clone_size: few; d_call: TRBD1; j_call: TRBJ1-5; cdr3_aa: CSARRGTGFDQPQHF; cdr3_nt: TGCAGTGCTAGACGAGGGACAGGGTTTGACCAGCCCCAGCATTTT
v_call: TRBV30; clone_size: -; d_call: -; j_call: TRBJ1-1; cdr3_aa: CAWSVDGVTEAFF; cdr3_nt: TGTGCCTGGAGTGTAGACGGTGTCACTGAAGCTTTCTTT
v_call: TRBV28; clone_size: few; d_call: -; j_call: TRBJ1-1; cdr3_aa: CASTQGANTEAFF; cdr3_nt: TGTGCCAGCACACAGGGAGCGAACACTGAAGCTTTCTTT
v_call: TRBV6-1; clone_size: many; d_call: TRBD2; j_call: TRBJ2-7; cdr3_aa: CASRPSGRHHEQYF; cdr3_nt: TGTGCCAGCAGGCCTAGCGGGAGGCACCACGAGCAGTACTTC
v_call: TRBV7-8; clone_size: many; d_call: TRBD1; j_call: TRBJ2-5; cdr3_aa: CASSYQRLGQGKETQYF; cdr3_nt: TGTGCCAGCAGCTACCAGCGACTGGGACAGGGAAAAGAGACCCAGTACTTC
v_call: TRBV9; clone_size: many; d_call: TRBD2; j_call: TRBJ2-2; cdr3_aa: CASSVGTGGTTGELFF; cdr3_nt: TGTGCCAGCAGCGTAGGAACGGGAGGTACCACCGGGGAGCTGTTTTTT
v_call: TRBV7-2; clone_size: many; d_call: -; j_call: TRBJ2-7; cdr3_aa: CASSPPRGADEQYF; cdr3_nt: TGTGCCAGCAGCCCCCCCCGCGGGGCAGACGAGCAGTACTTC
v_call: TRBV12-3/TRBV12-4; clone_size: many; d_call: TRBD1; j_call: TRBJ2-7; cdr3_aa: CASALPGTGYLGEQYF; cdr3_nt: TGTGCCAGCGCGCTTCCCGGGACAGGGTATCTAGGGGAGCAGTACTTC
v_call: TRBV19; clone_size: many; d_call: -; j_call: TRBJ1-5; cdr3_aa: CASSGDYQPQHF; cdr3_nt: TGTGCCAGTAGCGGGGACTATCAGCCCCAGCATTTT
v_call: TRBV5-6; clone_size: few; d_call: -; j_call: TRBJ1-5; cdr3_aa: CASSTSDRINQPQHF; cdr3_nt: TGTGCCAGCAGCACCAGCGACAGAATCAATCAGCCCCAGCATTTT
v_call: TRBV2; clone_size: -; d_call: -; j_call: TRBJ1-4; cdr3_aa: CASSVGGTNEKLFF; cdr3_nt: TGTGCCAGCAGTGTAGGTGGGACTAATGAAAAACTGTTTTTT
v_call: TRBV28; clone_size: many; d_call: TRBD1; j_call: TRBJ2-3; cdr3_aa: CASSFTGTVSDTQYF; cdr3_nt: TGTGCCAGCAGTTTCACAGGGACAGTTTCAGATACGCAGTATTTT
v_call: TRBV2; clone_size: many; d_call: TRBD1; j_call: TRBJ2-7; cdr3_aa: CASSEGQGAYEQYF; cdr3_nt: TGTGCCAGCAGCGAGGGACAGGGTGCGTACGAGCAGTACTTC
v_call: TRBV20-1; clone_size: -; d_call: TRBD1; j_call: TRBJ1-2; cdr3_aa: CSASRWEIQGANYGYTF; cdr3_nt: TGCAGTGCTAGCCGGTGGGAGATACAGGGGGCGAACTATGGCTACACCTTC
v_call: TRBV20-1; clone_size: -; d_call: TRBD1; j_call: TRBJ1-6; cdr3_aa: CSAPSLLQGTGGSPLHF; cdr3_nt: TGCAGTGCTCCGTCCCTACTACAGGGTACAGGGGGTTCACCCCTCCACTTT
v_call: TRBV5-1; clone_size: -; d_call: TRBD1; j_call: TRBJ2-7; cdr3_aa: CASSAGQGYYEQYF; cdr3_nt: TGCGCCAGCAGCGCGGGACAGGGTTACTACGAGCAGTACTTC
v_call: TRBV30; clone_size: -; d_call: -; j_call: TRBJ2-7; cdr3_aa: CAWSIDEQYF; cdr3_nt: TGTGCCTGGAGTATAGACGAGCAGTACTTC
v_call: TRBV12-3/TRBV12-4; clone_size: few; d_call: -; j_call: TRBJ1-5; cdr3_aa: CASSLNRDPMQPQHF; cdr3_nt: TGTGCCAGCAGTTTAAACAGGGACCCAATGCAGCCCCAGCATTTT